This T cell receptor beta chain originates from a study of T cells in Graves' hyperthyroidism and ophthalmopathy. Using RNA transcripts as the source, TCR beta CDR3 regions were amplified. The HTBI primer set was used in a first-round RT-PCR of the TCR CDR3. TCRdb processed the multiplex PCR reads anew with MiXCR; each CDR3 protein has one entry. The sample lists over 400,000 distinct CDR3 sequences; about 15% were seen once. CDR3 length equals 14 residues. CDR1 and CDR2 (germline): WNHNN, SYGVQD (reference sequence). The V gene lost 3 bases and the J gene lost 5 bases, with 11 bases spanning the gap. In its sample, this clonotype was seen many times. Its antigen is unidentified. Study-level points and caveats: Stable hyperthyroidism and ophthalmopathy were separated using 13 V-J signatures.

The J gene is TRBJ2-1, the V gene TRBV10-1, with D possibly being TRBD1 (6 bases). Material: blood. The TCR was taken from a young man with Graves' ophthalmopathy. CDR3 bases: TGCGCCAGCAGTGATTACGGGACAAACAATGAGCAGTTCTTC. It yields the protein CASSDYGTNNEQFF.